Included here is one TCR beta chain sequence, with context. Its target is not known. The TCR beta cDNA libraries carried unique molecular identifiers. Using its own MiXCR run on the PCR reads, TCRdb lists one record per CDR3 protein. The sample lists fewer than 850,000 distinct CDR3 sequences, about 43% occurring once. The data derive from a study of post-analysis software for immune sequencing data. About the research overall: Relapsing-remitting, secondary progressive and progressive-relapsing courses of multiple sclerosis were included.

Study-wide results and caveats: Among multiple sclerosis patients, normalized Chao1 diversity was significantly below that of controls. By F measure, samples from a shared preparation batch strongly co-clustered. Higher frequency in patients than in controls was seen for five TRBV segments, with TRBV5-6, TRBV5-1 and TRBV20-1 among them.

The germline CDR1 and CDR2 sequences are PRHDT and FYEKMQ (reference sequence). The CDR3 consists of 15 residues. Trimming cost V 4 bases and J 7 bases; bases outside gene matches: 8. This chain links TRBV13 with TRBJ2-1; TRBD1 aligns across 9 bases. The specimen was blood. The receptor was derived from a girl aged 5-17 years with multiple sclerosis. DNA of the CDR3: TGTGCCAGCAGCTCCACCGGGACAGGGTTGAATGAGCAGTTCTTC. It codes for CASSSTGTGLNEQFF.